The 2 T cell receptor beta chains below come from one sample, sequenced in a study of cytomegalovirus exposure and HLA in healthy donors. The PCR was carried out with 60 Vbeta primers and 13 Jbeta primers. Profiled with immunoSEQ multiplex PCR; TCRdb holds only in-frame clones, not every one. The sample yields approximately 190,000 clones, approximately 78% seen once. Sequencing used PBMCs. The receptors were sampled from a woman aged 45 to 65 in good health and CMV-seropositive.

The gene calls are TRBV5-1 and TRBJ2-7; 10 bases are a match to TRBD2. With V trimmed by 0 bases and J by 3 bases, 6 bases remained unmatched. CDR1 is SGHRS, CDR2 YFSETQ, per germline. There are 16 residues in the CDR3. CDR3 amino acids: CASSLVIAGGHYEQYF. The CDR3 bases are TGCGCCAGCAGCTTGGTGATAGCGGGGGGCCACTACGAGCAGTACTTC.

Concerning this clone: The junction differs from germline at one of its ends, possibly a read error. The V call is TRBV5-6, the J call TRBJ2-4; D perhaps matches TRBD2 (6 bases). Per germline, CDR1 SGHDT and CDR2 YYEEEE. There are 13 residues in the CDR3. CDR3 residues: CASSLGGVNSQYF. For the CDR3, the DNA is TGTGCCAGCAGCTTGGGCGGGGTTAACAGTCAGTACTTC.